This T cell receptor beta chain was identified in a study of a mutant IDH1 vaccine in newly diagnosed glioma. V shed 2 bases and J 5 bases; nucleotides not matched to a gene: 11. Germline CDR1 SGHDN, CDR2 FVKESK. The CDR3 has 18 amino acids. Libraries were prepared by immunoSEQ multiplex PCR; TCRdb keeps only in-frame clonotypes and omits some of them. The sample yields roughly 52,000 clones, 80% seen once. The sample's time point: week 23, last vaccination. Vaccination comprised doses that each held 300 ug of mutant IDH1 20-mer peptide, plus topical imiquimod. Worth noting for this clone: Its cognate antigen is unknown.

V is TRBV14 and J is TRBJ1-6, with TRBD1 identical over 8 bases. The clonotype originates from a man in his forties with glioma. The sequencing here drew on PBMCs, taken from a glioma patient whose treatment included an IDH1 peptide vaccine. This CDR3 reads CASSQMSTGTGDNSPLHF. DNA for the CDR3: TGTGCCAGCAGCCAAATGTCGACCGGGACAGGCGATAATTCACCCCTCCACTTT.